This T cell receptor (beta chain) derives from a study of T-cell reconstitution after alpha-beta-depleted transplantation in children. Whole-study findings and limits: Some patients' high day-60 TCRbeta diversity was traced to surviving recipient T cells and thymic progenitors. One year post-transplant, T-cell counts and diversity were largely derived from T cells produced anew. Expanded clones from the graft, numbering several hundred, reportedly supplied alpha-beta T cells about two months after transplant.

Unique molecular identifiers tagged the TCRbeta library. One entry per CDR3 protein results from TCRdb running MiXCR on the PCR reads. The table lists 500,000 or so distinct CDR3 sequences, roughly 11% of them singletons, with 13% to 15% in the top ten. The length of the CDR3 is 17 residues. With 4 bases clipped from V and 5 bases from J, the junction kept 7 bases outside the gene matches. Germline values: CDR1 SEHNR, CDR2 FQNEAQ (reference sequence). This clonotype was detected a few times. Its cognate antigen is unknown. The rearrangement links TRBV7-9 to TRBJ2-2; 13 bases line up with TRBD2. This TCR was sampled from a female patient aged 2-15 years who had a stem cell transplant for aplastic anemia, so the T cells may come from the graft donor. This specimen was PBMCs, mostly from graft donor cells, taken 180 days after TCRalphabeta/CD19-depleted stem cell transplant. The CDR3 DNA follows: TGTGCCAGCAGCTCCCGGACTAGCGGGAGCATGACCGGGGAGCTGTTTTTT. The encoded protein is CASSSRTSGSMTGELFF.